The 28 T cell receptor beta chains presented below share a single source sample, sequenced in a study of blood T cell repertoires in COVID-19. Method: immunoSEQ multiplex PCR; TCRdb's copy keeps in-frame clones and lacks some. The data hold around 53,000 clones, with less than 85% observed a single time. Sequences were obtained from peripheral blood. Every receptor here comes from a man in his 70s with active COVID-19.

This clone was detected once. The J gene is TRBJ1-2, the V gene TRBV7-2, with 7 bases that match TRBD1. Germline V gene sequence: CDR1 SGHTA, CDR2 FQGNSA. J gave up 6 bases and V 1 base, and 11 bases lay outside the gene matches. The CDR3 sequence is 16 residues long. CDR3 amino acids: CASSLDGSGGGNGYTF. For the CDR3, the DNA is TGTGCCAGCAGCTTAGACGGGTCAGGAGGGGGCAATGGCTACACCTTC.

The V gene is TRBV24-1, the J gene TRBJ2-3; 7 bases fit TRBD1. Losses at the gene ends were 4 bases for V and 0 bases for J; bases not matched to a gene: 6. The CDR3 is made up of 16 amino acids. Per germline, CDR1 KGHDR and CDR2 SFDVKD. DNA of the CDR3: TGTGCCACCAGTGACAAGATGGGACAGAGCACAGATACGCAGTATTTT. It is translated as CATSDKMGQSTDTQYF.

The V and J genes are TRBV18 and TRBJ2-3; TRBD1 matches at 7 bases. The CDR3 is 15 residues long. The V gene end was trimmed by 3 bases and the J gene end by 2 bases; junction bases not matched to a gene: 5. The germline V gene encodes CDR1 KGHSH and CDR2 LQKENI. DNA of the CDR3: TGTGCCAGCTCACCTAAGACAGGGCTCACAGATACGCAGTATTTT. Its protein is CASSPKTGLTDTQYF.

This clone was seen just once. V gene TRBV19 combines with J gene TRBJ2-7; 7 bases match TRBD2. The CDR3 has 15 residues. Germline CDR1 is LNHDA and CDR2 is SQIVND (reference sequence). V gave up 2 bases and J gave up 4 bases; unmatched junction bases: 8. The CDR3 DNA follows: TGTGCCAGTAGTATATACGGGACGGGAGGATACGAGCAGTACTTC. Its translation is CASSIYGTGGYEQYF.

The chain links TRBV6-2 or TRBV6-3 to TRBJ1-5; D possibly corresponds to TRBD1 (5 bases). Trimming took 0 bases from V and 0 from J, leaving 9 bases between them. Germline V gene lookup returns CDR1 MNHEY and CDR2 SVGEGT. The CDR3 is 16 amino acids. CDR3 coding DNA: TGTGCCAGCAGTTACTCTGCGGGGCTTAGCAATCAGCCCCAGCATTTT. Amino acids: CASSYSAGLSNQPQHF.

V is TRBV15 and J is TRBJ1-1; 7 positions agree with TRBD1. Germline assignment: CDR1 LNHNV and CDR2 YYDKDF (reference sequence). V was pared by 6 bases and J by 5 bases, with 6 bases of the junction left unmatched. CDR3 length: 13 residues. The CDR3 protein is CATSHGRGTEAFF. CDR3 nucleotides: TGTGCCACCAGTCACGGCAGGGGGACTGAAGCTTTCTTT. The entire variable domain, with the rest obtained from reference TRBV15 and TRBJ1-1, is as follows: DAMVIQNPRYQVTQFGKPVTLSCSQTLNHNVMYWYQQKSSQAPKLLFHYYDKDFNNEADTPDNFQSRRPNTSFCFLDIRSPGLGDTAMYLCATSHGRGTEAFFGQGTRLTVV.

The CDR3 loop is CASSPLRGEQQFF. The CDR3 bases are TGTGCCAGCAGCCCTCTCCGGGGAGAACAGCAGTTCTTC. V and J are TRBV5-4 and TRBJ2-1; tentatively, D is TRBD2 (5 bases). Germline V lookup: CDR1 SGHNT, CDR2 YYREEE (reference sequence). The CDR3 contains 13 residues. Deletions cut 4 bases from V and 11 bases from J, with 16 bases between.

The chain employs TRBV29-1 and TRBJ2-1; TRBD2 might be the D (6 bases). Germline CDR1 reads SQVTM; CDR2 reads ANQGSEA. V lost 4 bases and J lost 7, with 20 bases in between. The CDR3 length is 15 residues. The CDR3 region is CSVGPGGGFGNEQFF. The CDR3, as DNA: TGCAGCGTTGGACCTGGGGGAGGCTTTGGGAATGAGCAGTTCTTC.

Points on this clone: The sample holds other DNA sequences that translate to the same CDR3. V gene TRBV27 combines with J gene TRBJ1-1; 7 positions agree with TRBD1. With 6 bases clipped from V and 1 base from J, the junction kept 5 bases outside the gene matches. Germline CDR1 reads MNHEY; CDR2 reads SMNVEV (reference sequence). The CDR3 runs to 14 residues. CDR3 DNA: TGTGCCAGCAGCCCCGGGACAGCGAACACTGAAGCTTTCTTT. Translation gives CASSPGTANTEAFF.

The rearrangement joins TRBV7-8 to TRBJ2-7; the D gene is possibly TRBD2 (6 bases). Trimming took off 5 bases at V and 0 bases at J, with 14 bases between the two ends. This CDR3 spans 15 amino acids. Germline CDR1 and CDR2: SGHVS and FQNEAQ. The chain's CDR3 is CASSPGPTSSYEQYF. In DNA, the CDR3 is TGTGCCAGCAGCCCTGGACCGACTAGCTCCTACGAGCAGTACTTC.

In nucleotides, the CDR3 is TGCGCCAGCAGCCAAGACACCAGGGGGGAGAGGCCCCAGCATTTT. Its protein is CASSQDTRGERPQHF. The chain combines TRBV4-3 with TRBJ1-5; the match to TRBD1 covers 7 bases. Germline-derived CDR1 and CDR2 are LGHNA and YSLEER. This CDR3 has 15 residues. Losses at the gene ends were 0 bases for V and 9 bases for J; bases not matched to a gene: 8.

The chain uses TRBV27 and TRBJ2-7; maybe TRBD2 (8 bases). V lost 5 bases and J 2 bases, leaving 19 bases between the germline ends. Germline V gene data show CDR1 as MNHEY and CDR2 as SMNVEV (reference sequence). The CDR3 is 16 residues long. The CDR3: CASSKQGSGGTYEQYF. In DNA form, the CDR3 reads TGTGCCAGCAGTAAACAGGGGTCGGGAGGGACCTACGAGCAGTACTTC.

The J gene is TRBJ1-2, the V gene TRBV30; the D is unclear. Trimming shortened V by 7 bases and J by 3 bases, and 12 bases separated the two germline ends. This CDR3 spans 12 amino acids. Per germline, CDR1 GTSNPN and CDR2 SVGIG (reference sequence). The CDR3 protein is CASGSKDYGYTF. The CDR3 bases are TGTGCCTCCGGGTCAAAAGACTATGGCTACACCTTC.

V gene TRBV15 combines with J gene TRBJ1-2; 7 nucleotides match TRBD1. In germline, CDR1 is LNHNV, CDR2 YYDKDF (reference sequence). The CDR3 sequence is 16 residues long. Trimming at V came to 1 base and at J to 8 bases, leaving 13 bases not matched to a gene. DNA of the CDR3: TGTGCCACCAGCAGAGGACAGGGATCTGGTCTGAGAGGCTACACCTTC. Its protein is CATSRGQGSGLRGYTF.

The rearrangement joins TRBV29-1 to TRBJ2-1; no clear D. The V gene lost 4 bases and the J gene lost 3 bases, with 7 bases spanning the gap. CDR3 size: 12 residues. Germline CDR1 is SQVTM and CDR2 is ANQGSEA. The CDR3: CSVAYSYNEQFF. CDR3 DNA: TGCAGCGTTGCTTACAGCTACAATGAGCAGTTCTTC.

The chain links TRBV5-8 to TRBJ1-2; no clear D gene. The V end lost 10 bases, the J end lost 5 bases, and 12 bases lay between the germline ends. Germline V gene lookup returns CDR1 SGHTS and CDR2 YDEGEE. CDR3 length equals 11 residues. CDR3: CADRLLYGYTF. The DNA of the CDR3 is TGTGCCGATCGGTTGTTGTATGGCTACACCTTC.

In this sample, this clone turned up once. V usage is TRBV7-9 and J usage is TRBJ1-1; 7 nucleotides align to TRBD1. The CDR3 is 15 residues long. From germline, CDR1 is SEHNR and CDR2 FQNEAQ (reference sequence). Trimming cost V 5 bases and J 0 bases; bases outside gene matches: 6. CDR3 coding DNA: TGTGCCAGCAGCCCGAGACAGGGTATGAACACTGAAGCTTTCTTT. Translated, it gives CASSPRQGMNTEAFF. The complete variable domain, with remaining parts taken from reference TRBV7-9 and TRBJ1-1, reads DTGVSQNPRHKITKRGQNVTFRCDPISEHNRLYWYRQTLGQGPEFLTYFQNEAQLEKSRLLSDRFSAERPKGSFSTLEIQRTEQGDSAMYLCASSPRQGMNTEAFFGQGTRLTVV.

This sequence joins TRBV5-1 and TRBJ2-7, with 14 bases fitting TRBD2. Looked up from germline, CDR1 is SGHRS and CDR2 is YFSETQ. The CDR3 totals 18 residues. V lost 7 bases and J lost 1; bases outside the gene matches: 13. As DNA, the CDR3 is TGCGCCAGCTCCCTAGGGACTAGCGGGAGTCCCAGATCCTACGAGCAGTACTTC. Protein: CASSLGTSGSPRSYEQYF.

This clone was counted between two and nine times. The chain employs TRBV5-1 and TRBJ2-7; TRBD2 might be the D (6 bases). This CDR3 comprises 14 residues. Trimming stripped 6 bases from V and 2 bases from J, with 15 bases between. In germline, CDR1 is SGHRS, CDR2 YFSETQ. CDR3 loop: CASTLEGATYEQYF. DNA of the CDR3: TGCGCCAGCACCCTGGAGGGCGCTACCTACGAGCAGTACTTC.

The DNA of the CDR3 is TGTGCCAGCAGTGAAGGGGGACTAGCGCTAGCCAAAAACATTCAGTACTTC. This codes for CASSEGGLALAKNIQYF. This chain joins TRBV6-1 and TRBJ2-4, with 10 nucleotides matching TRBD2. V shed 1 base, J shed 0 bases, and the junction held 3 bases outside the gene matches. The CDR3 loop spans 17 amino acids. The germline CDR1 and CDR2 sequences are MNHNS and SASEGT.

V gene TRBV6-5 combines with J gene TRBJ2-7, with a tentative D call TRBD2 (7 bases). The CDR3 extends over 14 amino acids. The V end lost 2 bases, the J end lost 3 bases, and 11 bases lay between the germline ends. From germline, CDR1 is MNHEY and CDR2 SVGAGI. The CDR3 is CASSYGGAVYEQYF. The CDR3 region has the DNA TGTGCCAGCAGTTACGGGGGGGCCGTCTACGAGCAGTACTTC.

This clone was detected ten times or more. The J gene is TRBJ1-6, the V gene TRBV4-1; possible D gene TRBD1, 5 bases. This CDR3 comprises 15 residues. Trimming left V 0 bases short and J 5 bases short, with 8 bases between. Germline V gene data show CDR1 as MGHRA and CDR2 as YSYEKL. The chain's CDR3 is CASSQDRDNNSPLHF. The DNA for the CDR3 is TGCGCCAGCAGCCAAGACAGGGATAATAATTCACCCCTCCACTTT.

This chain connects TRBV27 to TRBJ2-2; 8 bases align to TRBD2. Germline loops: CDR1 MNHEY, CDR2 SMNVEV (reference sequence). Trimming at V came to 3 bases and at J to 5 bases, leaving 2 bases not matched to a gene. This CDR3 comprises 14 residues. In nucleotides, the CDR3 is TGTGCCAGCAGTTTCCGCGGGAGGACCGGGGAGCTGTTTTTT. The encoded protein is CASSFRGRTGELFF.

The rearrangement links TRBV28 to TRBJ1-2, with D hard to call. There are 14 residues in the CDR3. The V gene's germline CDR1 is MDHEN and CDR2 SYDVKM. V lost 4 bases, J lost 2 bases, and 11 bases lay in between. The CDR3 reads CASSSPHRNYGYTF. The CDR3 DNA sequence: TGTGCCAGCAGTTCACCCCACAGAAACTATGGCTACACCTTC.

This chain uses TRBV2 with TRBJ1-6; D not resolved. The CDR3 loop spans 15 amino acids. Trimming cost V 0 bases and J 7 bases, with 10 bases left between them. CDR1 and CDR2 (germline): SNHLY, FYNNEI. CDR3 DNA: TGTGCCAGCAGTGAAGCGTGGGCGGGGAATTCACCCCTCCACTTT. Its protein product is CASSEAWAGNSPLHF.

CDR3 residues: CAWVAGPNTGELFF. CDR3 nucleotide sequence: TGTGCCTGGGTAGCGGGACCGAACACCGGGGAGCTGTTTTTT. This chain joins TRBV7-9 and TRBJ2-2, with 8 bases that match TRBD2. Germline V gene sequence: CDR1 SEHNR, CDR2 FQNEAQ (reference sequence). The CDR3 extends over 14 amino acids. Trimming removed 11 bases from V and 0 bases from J; junction bases left unmatched: 5.

This chain uses TRBV19 with TRBJ2-7; 10 bases map to TRBD1. CDR1 is LNHDA and CDR2 is SQIVND in the germline V gene (reference sequence). The CDR3 sequence is 15 residues long. The trim removed 5 bases at V and 4 bases at J, leaving 8 bases unmatched. The CDR3 loop reads CASSPGQGGDYEQYF. CDR3 nucleotides: TGTGCCAGTAGTCCCGGACAGGGGGGGGATTACGAGCAGTACTTC.

The rearrangement links TRBV27 to TRBJ2-5; weak D call: TRBD2 (7 bases). The V gene's germline CDR1 is MNHEY and CDR2 SMNVEV (reference sequence). The CDR3 extends over 15 amino acids. V lost 5 bases, J lost 5 bases, and 18 bases lay in between. DNA of the CDR3: TGTGCCAGCAGTGTCGCTGGGGGGGCCGAGGAGACCCAGTACTTC. Residues: CASSVAGGAEETQYF.